The 4 T cell receptor beta chains listed next were all sequenced from one sample in a study of CD8 T cells in Susac syndrome. A quantity of about 0.5 to 1 ug RNA underwent reverse transcription using random hexamers. TCRdb reprocessed the immunoSEQ multiplex PCR reads with MiXCR, giving one entry per CDR3 protein. The table shows 85,000 to 95,000 distinct CDR3 sequences, with around 94% occurring only once. The specimen sequenced was CD4+ T cells from PBMCs. The origin of the receptors is a human donor with Susac syndrome.

The chain couples TRBV15 to TRBJ1-2, with D maybe TRBD1 (5 bases). Germline-derived CDR1 and CDR2 are LNHNV and YYDKDF (reference sequence). The V gene lost 0 bases and the J gene lost 6 bases, with 14 bases spanning the gap. The CDR3 spans 15 residues. Written as DNA, the CDR3 is TGTGCCACCAGCAGAGATAGGTCAGGGAGCGATGGCTACACCTTC. It encodes CATSRDRSGSDGYTF.

The gene calls are TRBV5-1 and TRBJ2-3; the D gene could be TRBD1 or TRBD2 (5 bases each). The CDR3 runs to 12 residues. V shed 3 bases and J shed 5 bases, with 7 bases lying between them. The germline gives CDR1 SGHRS, CDR2 YFSETQ. The CDR3 protein is CASSWDRDTQYF. In DNA, the CDR3 is TGCGCCAGCAGCTGGGACCGAGATACGCAGTATTTT.

This clonotype was observed a few times. V usage is TRBV20-1 and J usage is TRBJ2-7; no clear D gene. From germline, CDR1 is DFQATT and CDR2 SNEGSKA (reference sequence). The V end was cut by 3 bases, the J end by 3 bases, with 6 bases between. CDR3 length: 11 amino acids. CDR3 amino acids: CSARVGYEQYF. The CDR3 nucleotides are TGCAGTGCTAGGGTGGGCTACGAGCAGTACTTC.

The rearrangement links TRBV6-6 to TRBJ2-5, with 9 bases fitting TRBD1. This CDR3 has 16 residues. Germline V lookup: CDR1 MNHNY, CDR2 SVGAGI (reference sequence). V shed 2 bases, J shed 5 bases, and the junction held 9 bases outside the gene matches. CDR3 DNA: TGTGCCAGCAGTTACGGGGGACAGGGCTCCCTTGAGACCCAGTACTTC. Its translation is CASSYGGQGSLETQYF.